This T cell receptor beta chain was identified in a study of neurological immune-mediated disorders. Time point indicated: technical triplicate 3. MiXCR, run by TCRdb on the 5' RACE reads, gives a single entry per CDR3 protein. The top ten hold about 5% of the sample, which has more than 25,000 distinct CDR3 sequences, around 17% seen once. This clonotype was recorded at least ten times. J was trimmed by 3 bases and V by 7 bases; bases with no gene match: 9. The CDR3 has 14 residues. Germline V lookup: CDR1 SNHLY, CDR2 FYNNEI. The V call is TRBV2, the J call TRBJ2-7, with 7 bases lining up with TRBD1. The origin of this receptor is a female donor with HTLV-1-associated myelopathy (HAM/TSP). Sequenced material: CD4+ T cells from blood. The CDR3 nucleotides are TGTGCCAGCACCAGGGGGTTCAGTGGCTACGAGCAGTACTTC. Translated: CASTRGFSGYEQYF.